The sequence of this T cell receptor (beta chain) was determined in a study of shared T cell receptors in the human thymus. CDR1 and CDR2 from the germline V gene are LNHDA and SQIVND (reference sequence). The CDR3 runs 16 residues. The V end was cut by 7 bases, the J end by 3 bases, with 21 bases between. Sequencing used immunoSEQ multiplex PCR; TCRdb keeps in-frame clones, though not all of them. The data hold approximately 580,000 clones, with approximately 80% observed a single time. The data also belong to a second study, concerning human thymus T cells. From that second work: Resections obtained during corrective heart surgery supplied the thymus tissue. Gene usage for V and J segments appeared biased in thymic and blood repertoires.

The chain links TRBV19 to TRBJ2-5; a weak D match, TRBD1 (6 bases). This TCR was sampled from a boy in the first two years of life with a congenital heart defect. The material sequenced was thymocytes. CDR3: CASTNRTDKKEETQYF. The CDR3 DNA reads TGTGCCAGTACCAACCGGACAGATAAGAAAGAAGAGACCCAGTACTTC.